These 20 T cell receptor beta chains share one sample of origin, sequenced in a study of T cells after yellow fever vaccination. Each CDR3 protein is one row after TCRdb ran MiXCR on the 5' RACE reads. Here the sample spans around 150,000 distinct CDR3 sequences, around 7.3% being singletons. This specimen was CD4+ T cells sorted from PBMCs, taken less than 6 days after the first yellow fever vaccination. The receptors were gathered from a man aged 18 to 30 who received the YFV17D yellow fever vaccine.

This clonotype has a count of ten or more. The DNA is left out, because the CDR3 cannot be placed on it with certainty; the CDR3 is given as TCRdb lists it. The chain employs TRBV5-1 and TRBJ2-1; the listed D gene, TRBD2, was not tested against the DNA. The length of the CDR3 is 14 amino acids, counting both ends. Germline values: CDR1 SGHRS, CDR2 YFSETQ. CDR3 sequence: CASSPWGGGAFLFF.

This chain joins TRBV19 and TRBJ2-3; TRBD1 is a possible D gene (6 bases). Per the germline V gene, CDR1 is LNHDA and CDR2 is SQIVND (reference sequence). The CDR3 runs to 14 residues. V lost 5 bases and J lost 2, with 11 bases in between. In DNA form, the CDR3 reads TGTGCCAGTAGTCCCCAGGGGAACACAGATACGCAGTATTTT. Amino acid sequence: CASSPQGNTDTQYF.

This clonotype turned up a few times. The chain employs TRBV25-1 and TRBJ2-7; no firm D call. The CDR3 totals 11 residues. Deletions cut 0 bases from V and 4 bases from J, with 1 base between. CDR1 is MGHDK, CDR2 SYGVNS, per germline. In DNA form, the CDR3 reads TGTGCCAGCAGTGAATATTACGAGCAGTACTTC. Translating it yields CASSEYYEQYF.

This clonotype has ten or more counts. The rearrangement joins TRBV7-2 to TRBJ2-7, with 15 bases lining up with TRBD2. Trimming took 5 bases from V and 7 from J; bases not matched to a gene: 9. Germline lookup yields CDR1 SGHTA and CDR2 FQGNSA. This CDR3 has 16 amino acids. The CDR3: CASSDGGTSGGREQYF. The CDR3 region has the DNA TGTGCCAGCAGCGACGGAGGGACTAGCGGGGGGAGGGAGCAGTACTTC.

In its sample, this clonotype was seen many times. The chain employs TRBV18 and TRBJ1-1; 11 bases agree with TRBD1. J lost 4 bases, V lost 7 bases, and 2 bases had no gene match. Germline loops: CDR1 KGHSH, CDR2 LQKENI. This CDR3 region has 13 residues. CDR3 sequence: CASLGTGGTEAFF. The CDR3, as DNA: TGTGCCAGCTTAGGGACAGGGGGCACTGAAGCTTTCTTT.

This clonotype was seen repeatedly, ten times or more. The chain uses TRBV6-2 or TRBV6-3 and TRBJ2-7; TRBD1 aligns across 7 bases. The CDR3 has 17 amino acids. J gave up 0 bases and V 7 bases, and 15 bases lay outside the gene matches. Germline V gives CDR1 MNHEY, CDR2 SVGEGT. Here the CDR3 reads CASTNFFGQANSYEQYF. In DNA form, the CDR3 reads TGTGCCAGCACCAACTTTTTCGGACAGGCTAACTCCTACGAGCAGTACTTC.

This clonotype has only a few counts. It is unclear where the CDR3 begins or ends on the DNA, so no DNA is shown, and the CDR3 is as TCRdb lists it. This CDR3 is CASSPIFGPDTQYF. The V and J genes are TRBV6-5 and TRBJ2-3. CDR1 is MNHEY, CDR2 SVGAGI, per germline. Inclusive of both ends, the CDR3 amounts to 14 amino acids.

This clonotype was seen ten or more times. V gene TRBV5-1 combines with J gene TRBJ2-3; unclear D gene. CDR1 SGHRS and CDR2 YFSETQ come from the germline V gene. V lost 0 bases and J lost 0, with 8 bases in between. The CDR3 covers 15 residues. Here the CDR3 reads CASSLGFSSTDTQYF. DNA of the CDR3: TGCGCCAGCAGCTTGGGCTTCTCCAGCACAGATACGCAGTATTTT.

The chain is built from TRBV7-9 and TRBJ2-1, with no clear D. The germline V gene has CDR1 SEHNR and CDR2 FQNEAQ (reference sequence). The V gene lost 4 bases and the J gene lost 5 bases, with 18 bases spanning the gap. CDR3 length equals 16 residues. CDR3 region: CASSSPGWKGHNEQFF. CDR3 nucleotide sequence: TGTGCCAGCAGCTCCCCCGGGTGGAAGGGCCACAATGAGCAGTTCTTC.

Notes on this clonotype: Possible read error: a much larger clone is one base away. The V and J genes are TRBV5-6 and TRBJ2-1, with 7 bases aligning to TRBD2. This CDR3 region has 15 residues. From germline, CDR1 is SGHDT and CDR2 YYEEEE. The CDR3: CASRLEPSGYNEQFF. CDR3 nucleotide sequence: TGTGCCAGCAGATTGGAGCCTAGCGGTTACAATGAGCAGTTCTTC. The whole variable domain, remainder taken from reference TRBV5-6 and TRBJ2-1, is DAGVTQSPTHLIKTRGQQVTLRCSPKSGHDTVSWYQQALGQGPQFIFQYYEEEERQRGNFPDRFSGHQFPNYSSELNVNALLLGDSALYLCASRLEPSGYNEQFFGPGTRLTVL.

This clonotype was recorded at least ten times. The CDR3 DNA is TGTGCCAGCAGTTCCCTCGGAGAGGGAGAGGAAAAACTGTTTTTT. Amino acids: CASSSLGEGEEKLFF. V is TRBV27 and J is TRBJ1-4, with D unclear. The CDR3 sequence is 15 residues long. Between the trimmed V and J ends, which lost 4 bases and 8 bases, there was a span of 17 bases. CDR1 and CDR2 (germline): MNHEY, SMNVEV (reference sequence).

The sample holds many counts of this clonotype. The chain uses TRBV1 and TRBJ1-5. TRBV1 has pseudogene status. The CDR3 extends over 13 amino acids. CDR3 amino acids: CTSARAWREHQHF. The CDR3 DNA is TGCACCAGTGCTAGGGCTTGGAGGGAGCATCAGCATTTT.

This clonotype was seen only a few times. The chain is built from TRBV12-3 or TRBV12-4 and TRBJ2-1, with 9 bases matching TRBD1. The CDR3 is 17 amino acids. Trimming at V came to 8 bases and at J to 1 base, leaving 12 bases not matched to a gene. In DNA form, the CDR3 reads TGTGCCAGCTGCCGCTTAACCGGGACAGGGTCCTACAATGAGCAGTTCTTC. Protein product: CASCRLTGTGSYNEQFF.

In this sample, this clonotype turned up once. This may stem from a read error, because a much larger clone lies one nucleotide away. CDR3 sequence (DNA): TGCAGTGCTAGAGATCTCCTCGAGACCCAGTACTTC. Protein sequence: CSARDLLETQYF. V and J are TRBV20-1 and TRBJ2-5, with D unclear. The germline V and J ends were trimmed by 0 bases and 5 bases, with 7 bases remaining between them. Per germline, CDR1 DFQATT and CDR2 SNEGSKA (reference sequence). The CDR3 spans 12 residues.

The chain joins TRBV7-3 to TRBJ2-2; 8 positions match TRBD1. V was pared by 5 bases and J by 7 bases, with 6 bases of the junction left unmatched. From germline, CDR1 is SGHTA and CDR2 FQGTGA. The CDR3 is 14 residues long. The CDR3 is CASSPRQGHGELFF. CDR3 bases: TGTGCCAGCAGCCCCCGACAGGGGCACGGGGAGCTGTTTTTT.

The gene calls are TRBV12-3 or TRBV12-4 and TRBJ2-6; D is perhaps TRBD2 (5 bases). V dropped 8 bases and J dropped 7 bases, with 24 bases sitting between them. CDR3 length: 17 amino acids. In DNA, the CDR3 is TGTGCCAGCTCCCTATATGGGTCGATGGGAGTAGCCAACGTCCTGACTTTC. Translation: CASSLYGSMGVANVLTF.

V gene TRBV30 combines with J gene TRBJ1-2; D not resolved. Trimming pared 1 base from V and 2 bases from J, leaving 5 bases between. CDR1 is GTSNPN and CDR2 is SVGIG in the germline V gene (reference sequence). CDR3 length: 12 residues. This chain's CDR3 is CAWSERNYGYTF. The CDR3 nucleotides are TGTGCCTGGAGTGAGAGGAACTATGGCTACACCTTC.

This clonotype was recorded at least ten times. The rearrangement links TRBV27 to TRBJ2-7; the match to TRBD1 covers 7 bases. The V and J ends lost 10 bases and 7 bases, in that order; junction bases with no gene match: 13. The CDR3 spans 13 residues. Germline loops: CDR1 MNHEY, CDR2 SMNVEV (reference sequence). CDR3 in DNA: TGTGCCATCGGGACAGCCAACCCTCTAGAGCAGTACTTC. Its translation is CAIGTANPLEQYF.

This clonotype occurred many times. The chain couples TRBV4-1 to TRBJ1-2; possibly TRBD1 for D (5 bases). The CDR3 covers 15 residues. The ends were cut back, 0 bases at V and 6 bases at J, with 14 bases in the middle. Germline lookup yields CDR1 MGHRA and CDR2 YSYEKL. CDR3 amino acids: CASSQEGRGTDGYTF. The CDR3 coding sequence is TGCGCCAGCAGCCAAGAAGGACGAGGGACTGATGGCTACACCTTC.

The chain couples TRBV18 to TRBJ1-5; D remains ambiguous. The CDR3 runs to 14 residues. Germline values: CDR1 KGHSH, CDR2 LQKENI. The V gene lost 2 bases and the J gene lost 7 bases, with 12 bases spanning the gap. The CDR3 loop is CASSPESGSQPQHF. Written as DNA, the CDR3 is TGTGCCAGCTCACCAGAATCCGGGTCCCAGCCCCAGCATTTT.